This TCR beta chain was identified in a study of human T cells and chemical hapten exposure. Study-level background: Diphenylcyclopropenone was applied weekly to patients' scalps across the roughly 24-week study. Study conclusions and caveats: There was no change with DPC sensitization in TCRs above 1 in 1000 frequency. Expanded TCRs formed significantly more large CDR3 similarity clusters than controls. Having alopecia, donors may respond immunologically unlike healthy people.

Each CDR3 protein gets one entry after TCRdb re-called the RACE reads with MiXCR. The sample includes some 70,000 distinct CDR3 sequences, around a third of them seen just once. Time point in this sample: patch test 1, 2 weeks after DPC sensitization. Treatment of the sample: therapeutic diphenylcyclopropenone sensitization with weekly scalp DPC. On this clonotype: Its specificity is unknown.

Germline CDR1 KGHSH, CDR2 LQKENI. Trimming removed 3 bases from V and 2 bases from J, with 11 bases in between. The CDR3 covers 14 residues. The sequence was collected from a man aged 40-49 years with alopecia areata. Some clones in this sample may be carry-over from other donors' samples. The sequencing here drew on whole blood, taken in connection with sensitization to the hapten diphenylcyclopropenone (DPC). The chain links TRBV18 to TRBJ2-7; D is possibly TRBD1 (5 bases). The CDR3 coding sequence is TGTGCCAGCTCACCGACAGATCGCCCCTACGAGCAGTACTTC. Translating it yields CASSPTDRPYEQYF. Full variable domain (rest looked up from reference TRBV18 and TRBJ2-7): NAGVMQNPRHLVRRRGQEARLRCSPMKGHSHVYWYRQLPEEGLKFMVYLQKENIIDESGMPKERFSAEFPKEGPSILRIQQVVRGDSAAYFCASSPTDRPYEQYFGPGTRLTVT.